The present entry profiles one TCR beta chain with its context. Per germline, CDR1 SGDLS and CDR2 YYNGEE. J lost 7 bases, V lost 0 bases, and 9 bases had no gene match. This CDR3 spans 16 amino acids. Using its own MiXCR run on the RT-PCR reads, TCRdb lists one record per CDR3 protein. In the table there are roughly 880,000 distinct CDR3 sequences, approximately 19% of which are singletons. This entry comes from a study of patients and donors after allogeneic stem cell transplantation. V usage is TRBV9 and J usage is TRBJ2-1; the match to TRBD2 covers 8 bases. Sequenced material: blood, either unsorted or a sorted T cell fraction (not recorded which). This TCR was recovered from a human donor who was either an allogeneic HSCT recipient or a stem cell or donor lymphocyte infusion donor (not recorded which). It is not recorded whose cells these are; they may come from a transplant donor. The CDR3 sequence is CASSVVGSGAGNEQFF. Here the CDR3 DNA reads TGTGCCAGCAGCGTAGTAGGTAGCGGGGCGGGAAATGAGCAGTTCTTC.